This passage covers 18 T cell receptor beta chains from one sample sequenced in a study of blood T cell repertoires in COVID-19. Assay used: immunoSEQ multiplex PCR; TCRdb lists only in-frame clones, some missing. The top ten clones hold roughly a tenth of a sample with some 300,000 clones, around nine tenths of them seen once. Input material: PBMCs or T cells enriched from blood (not recorded which). The source of these receptors is a woman in her 40s who had recovered from COVID-19.

The genes are TRBV5-8 and TRBJ1-1; 9 nucleotides agree with TRBD1. In germline, CDR1 is SGHTS, CDR2 YDEGEE. The junction had 10 bases not matched to a gene; V was cut back by 3 bases and J by 7 bases. The CDR3 spans 15 residues. CDR3 residues: CASSSGLQGAGEAFF. Written as DNA, the CDR3 is TGTGCCAGCAGCTCGGGATTACAGGGGGCTGGTGAAGCTTTCTTT.

The chain has TRBV7-9 and TRBJ1-1; D unresolved. Trimming shortened V by 5 bases and J by 2 bases, and 15 bases separated the two germline ends. Germline values: CDR1 SEHNR, CDR2 FQNEAQ (reference sequence). CDR3 length: 15 residues. CDR3 in DNA: TGTGCCAGCAGCCCAAACAACGGGGTTAACACTGAAGCTTTCTTT. It is translated as CASSPNNGVNTEAFF.

The chain recombines TRBV12-5 with TRBJ2-5; 8 nucleotides agree with TRBD1. From germline, CDR1 is LGHNT and CDR2 FRNRAP. The CDR3 length is 16 residues. With 5 bases clipped from V and 4 bases from J, the junction kept 12 bases outside the gene matches. CDR3 in amino acids: CASGDTPRGLRETQYF. The CDR3 DNA reads TGTGCTAGTGGTGACACCCCCAGGGGGCTGAGAGAGACCCAGTACTTC. Variable domain in full (rest from reference TRBV12-5 and TRBJ2-5): DARVTQTPRHKVTEMGQEVTMRCQPILGHNTVFWYRQTMMQGLELLAYFRNRAPLDDSGMPKDRFSAEMPDATLATLKIQPSEPRDSAVYFCASGDTPRGLRETQYFGPGTRLLVL.

The chain recombines TRBV28 with TRBJ2-6; D is possibly TRBD1 (5 bases). The V and J ends lost 5 bases and 4 bases respectively, with 12 bases between them. The CDR3 is 15 amino acids. CDR1 is MDHEN and CDR2 is SYDVKM in the germline V gene. This CDR3 is CASSAPGKGANVLTF. The CDR3, as DNA: TGTGCCAGCAGTGCCCCAGGGAAGGGGGCCAACGTCCTGACTTTC. Filled out from reference TRBV28 and TRBJ2-6, the complete variable domain reads DVKVTQSSRYLVKRTGEKVFLECVQDMDHENMFWYRQDPGLGLRLIYFSYDVKMKEKGDIPEGYSVSREKKERFSLILESASTNQTSMYLCASSAPGKGANVLTFGAGSRLTVL.

The V gene is TRBV21-1, the J gene TRBJ2-7; the table's D gene call, TRBD2, was not cross checked with the DNA. TRBV21-1 is an annotated pseudogene. The CDR3 has 13 amino acids. CDR3: CASMGGGPYEQYF. In DNA form, the CDR3 reads TGTGCCAGCATGGGGGGAGGGCCGTACGAGCAGTACTTC.

The CDR3 coding sequence is TGTGCTAGTGGTACCGGACTAGCGGGGGATGGAATAGATACGCAGTATTTT. Protein sequence: CASGTGLAGDGIDTQYF. The chain is built from TRBV12-5 and TRBJ2-3; 13 nucleotides match TRBD2. Germline V CDR1 and CDR2: LGHNT, FRNRAP. The length of the CDR3 is 17 residues. V was clipped by 5 bases and J by 5 bases; unmatched bases: 10.

V usage is TRBV27 and J usage is TRBJ2-5; 12 bases are a match to TRBD1. J lost 5 bases, V lost 2 bases, and 3 bases had no gene match. The CDR3 loop spans 15 amino acids. Germline V gene data show CDR1 as MNHEY and CDR2 as SMNVEV (reference sequence). The CDR3 nucleotides read TGTGCCAGCAGTTTAGGGACAGGGGGCGGGGAGACCCAGTACTTC. It codes for CASSLGTGGGETQYF.

J is TRBJ2-3 and V is TRBV9, with TRBD1 identical over 7 bases. This CDR3 has 17 amino acids. V shed 4 bases and J 3 bases; nucleotides not matched to a gene: 14. Germline V gene sequence: CDR1 SGDLS, CDR2 YYNGEE. DNA of the CDR3: TGTGCCAGCAGCTTCGAGGGGCCCTTGACAGGGACAGATACGCAGTATTTT. Amino acids: CASSFEGPLTGTDTQYF.

V usage is TRBV6-5 and J usage is TRBJ2-5; tentative D call: TRBD2 (6 bases). The CDR3 sequence is 15 residues long. V lost 2 bases, J lost 1 base, and 11 bases lay in between. CDR1 and CDR2 (germline): MNHEY, SVGAGI. The CDR3 sequence: CASSYLGLPQETQYF. The CDR3 DNA reads as TGTGCCAGCAGTTACCTGGGACTCCCCCAAGAGACCCAGTACTTC.

This chain links TRBV5-4 with TRBJ2-7, with 13 nucleotides matching TRBD2. The ends lost 2 bases at V and 2 bases at J; junction bases unmatched: 7. Germline V lookup: CDR1 SGHNT, CDR2 YYREEE (reference sequence). The CDR3 extends over 17 amino acids. The CDR3 sequence: CASSFTSGRAKTYEQYF. The CDR3 DNA reads TGTGCCAGCAGCTTTACTAGCGGGAGGGCCAAGACCTACGAGCAGTACTTC.

The chain has TRBV24-1 and TRBJ2-2; possible D gene TRBD2, 5 bases. V was trimmed by 2 bases and J by 3 bases, leaving 27 bases between them. This CDR3 region has 21 residues. CDR1 is KGHDR and CDR2 is SFDVKD in the germline V gene. In nucleotides, the CDR3 is TGTGCCACCAGTGATTCCCCCGCGGGCAGGCCAAGGGCCCTTTACACCGGGGAGCTGTTTTTT. Its translation is CATSDSPAGRPRALYTGELFF.

A note on this clone: Mismatch with germline at one junction end may stem from a read error. V and J are TRBV19 and TRBJ1-3; unclear D gene. The CDR3 runs 16 residues. Per the germline V gene, CDR1 is LNHDA and CDR2 is SQIVND (reference sequence). For the CDR3, the DNA is TGTGCCAGTAGTGTAGAATACGGACTGTTGGAGGGCACCATATATTTT. Its protein product is CASSVEYGLLEGTIYF.

The V and J genes are TRBV3-1 (or the pseudogene TRBV3-2) and TRBJ1-3; D is possibly TRBD1 (5 bases). Germline lookup yields CDR1 LGHDT and CDR2 YNNKEL (reference sequence). CDR3 length: 15 residues. Deletions cut 1 base from V and 11 bases from J, with 18 bases between. The CDR3 DNA sequence: TGTGCCAGCAGCCAAGGGTGGGGCGAAGGGTCGCCCATATATTTT. Its protein is CASSQGWGEGSPIYF.

The rearrangement uses TRBV5-8 and TRBJ1-5; the match to TRBD1 covers 8 bases. The CDR3 extends over 15 amino acids. J was trimmed by 3 bases and V by 8 bases; bases with no gene match: 10. Germline CDR1 is SGHTS and CDR2 is YDEGEE. The CDR3 region is CASDPGTGPNQPQHF. CDR3 coding DNA: TGTGCCAGTGACCCCGGGACAGGCCCCAATCAGCCCCAGCATTTT. Looking up the rest from reference TRBV5-8 and TRBJ1-5 gives the full variable domain: EAGVTQSPTHLIKTRGQQATLRCSPISGHTSVYWYQQALGLGLQFLLWYDEGEERNRGNFPPRFSGRQFPNYSSELNVNALELEDSALYLCASDPGTGPNQPQHFGDGTRLSIL.

The CDR3 coding sequence is TGTGCCAGCAGTACCGACAGGGACGAGCAGTACTTC. Encoded protein: CASSTDRDEQYF. The genes are TRBV13 and TRBJ2-7, with 7 bases identical to TRBD1. After removal of 6 bases from V and 5 bases from J, the junction contained 4 bases not matched to a gene. Germline assignment: CDR1 PRHDT and CDR2 FYEKMQ (reference sequence). The CDR3 is made up of 12 amino acids.

This chain joins TRBV10-1 and TRBJ2-3; perhaps TRBD2 as D (6 bases). The CDR3 has 18 residues. The germline V and J ends were trimmed by 0 bases and 0 bases, with 16 bases remaining between them. Per germline, CDR1 WNHNN and CDR2 SYGVQD (reference sequence). CDR3 nucleotide sequence: TGCGCCAGCAGTGAGTCTTTTGGCGGGAAGCCTAGCACAGATACGCAGTATTTT. Its protein is CASSESFGGKPSTDTQYF.

The V call is TRBV5-1, the J call TRBJ1-1; 7 bases fit TRBD1. Trimming cost V 4 bases and J 1 base; bases outside gene matches: 7. The CDR3 runs 15 residues. Germline V CDR1 and CDR2: SGHRS, YFSETQ. The CDR3 bases are TGCGCCAGCAGCCCCTTGACAGGGAGGAACACTGAAGCTTTCTTT. Protein: CASSPLTGRNTEAFF.

The chain uses TRBV7-2 and TRBJ1-6, with D possibly matching TRBD1 (6 bases). Deletions cut 6 bases from V and 6 bases from J, with 15 bases between. In germline, CDR1 is SGHTA, CDR2 FQGNSA. The CDR3 is 15 amino acids. In DNA, the CDR3 is TGTGCCAGCAGGGTACCGGGACAAATTAATTCACCCCTCCACTTT. It specifies CASRVPGQINSPLHF.